Listed here are 18 T cell receptor beta chains from one sample, sequenced in a study of tumor-infiltrating lymphocytes in primary liver carcinoma. Co-extracting RNA and DNA was done with roughly 17-33 mg of unsorted bulk tissue as input. With around 490 ng total RNA as template and a constant-region primer, TCR beta cDNA was made. Construction of TCR beta libraries relied on three successive nested multiplex PCR rounds employing slightly modified ARM-PCR. The first two PCR rounds, around 11 cycles each, used TRBV1-TRBV30 forward primers and a C-beta reverse primer. TCRdb re-called the multiplex PCR reads through MiXCR, storing one row per CDR3 protein. The sample shows roughly 190,000 distinct CDR3 sequences, around four fifths of them seen only once. The sequencing sample was made of tumor tissue from primary liver carcinoma. Every receptor here comes from a man aged 40-49 years with primary liver carcinoma and hepatitis B virus infection.

For this clonotype: This sequence may be a read error, since a much larger clone differs from it by one base. This chain joins TRBV6-1 and TRBJ1-5; no clear D. The better agreement between TRBJ2-3 and the DNA end casts doubt on the J call. The CDR3 runs 11 residues. The germline V gene encodes CDR1 MNHNS and CDR2 SASEGT. The CDR3 sequence is CASSGLEPQYF. CDR3 sequence (DNA): TGTGCCAGCAGTGGCCTCGAGCCCCAGTATTTT.

The chain uses TRBV29-1 and TRBJ2-7; D unresolved. Germline V gene lookup returns CDR1 SQVTM and CDR2 ANQGSEA. This CDR3 contains 12 residues. The V end lost 7 bases, the J end lost 2 bases, and 12 bases lay between the germline ends. The CDR3 nucleotides read TGCAGCGGAAGATACAGTACCTACGAGCAGTACTTC. Its protein is CSGRYSTYEQYF.

This chain links TRBV11-2 with TRBJ2-1; 8 bases align to TRBD2. The CDR3 is 16 amino acids. Germline V gene data show CDR1 as SGHAT and CDR2 as FQNNGV. V lost 7 bases to trimming and J lost 12 bases; unmatched junction nucleotides: 20. This CDR3 is CASTSSGSPQKYGQFF. The CDR3 nucleotides are TGTGCCAGCACAAGCAGCGGGAGCCCACAGAAATATGGGCAGTTCTTC.

A note on this clonotype: One junction end does not reproduce the germline sequence, and a read error may be involved. The chain combines TRBV14 with TRBJ1-1, with 7 bases identical to TRBD1. Looked up from germline, CDR1 is SGHDN and CDR2 is FVKESK. This CDR3 is 15 amino acids long. CDR3 bases: TGTGCCAGCAGTCAAGCGCCAGGGGGGAGAACTGAATCTTTCTTT. Protein product: CASSQAPGGRTESFF.

This clonotype was found once. One junction end does not reproduce the germline sequence, and a read error may be involved. V and J are TRBV11-3 and TRBJ2-1; D gene unclear. This CDR3 comprises 12 residues. Germline CDR1 is SGHNT and CDR2 is YENEEA. CDR3 DNA sequence: TGTGCCAACAGCTTAAATGCTAATGAGCGGTTCTTC. Its protein is CANSLNANERFF.

This clonotype was detected once. An end of the junction does not agree with germline; a read error may underlie this. CDR3 loop: CTSSRGGETQFF. DNA for the CDR3: TGTACCAGCAGTAGAGGGGGAGAGACCCAGTTCTTC. The chain is built from TRBV6-5 and TRBJ2-5; a weak D match, TRBD1 (6 bases). The J call may be incorrect, as the DNA end agrees better with TRBJ2-1. Per germline, CDR1 MNHEY and CDR2 SVGAGI. The CDR3 totals 12 residues.

Concerning this clonotype itself: A read error may produce the germline difference seen at one junction end. The chain uses TRBV4-1 and TRBJ2-7; unclear D gene. CDR3 length: 14 residues. Germline V gene sequence: CDR1 MGHRA, CDR2 YSYEKL. For the CDR3, the DNA is TGCGGCAGCAGCCTAGGCAGGACCTCCTACGAGCAGTACTTC. Its translation: CGSSLGRTSYEQYF.

The chain has TRBV7-2 and TRBJ1-1; weak D call: TRBD1 (5 bases). The CDR3 is 13 amino acids. Trimming cost V 1 base and J 9 bases, with 12 bases left between them. Germline CDR1 SGHTA, CDR2 FQGNSA. CDR3 DNA sequence: TGTGCCAGCAGCTTAGGGGGGGTAACTAAAGCTTTCTTT. Its protein is CASSLGGVTKAFF.

To note about this clonotype: Since the CDR3 does not end with the conserved phenylalanine or tryptophan, this likely comes from a read error. This chain uses TRBV11-3 with TRBJ2-1; possible D gene TRBD2, 7 bases. The CDR3 has 14 amino acids. Germline V gene sequence: CDR1 SGHNT, CDR2 YENEEA. In nucleotides, the CDR3 is TGTGCCAGCACCTTGGGGGGGGCTAGTAATGCGCAGTTCCTC. Translating gives CASTLGGASNAQFL.

Comments on this clonotype: Compared with germline, one end of the junction differs, possibly owing to a read error. The rearrangement links TRBV5-4 to TRBJ2-3; 7 nucleotides match TRBD2. The germline V gene has CDR1 SGHNT and CDR2 YYREEE (reference sequence). The CDR3 is 14 amino acids. The CDR3 protein is CASSQGTIGDTQYF. The DNA for the CDR3 is TGTGCTAGCAGTCAAGGGACTATCGGAGATACGCAGTATTTT.

This clonotype was recorded once. At one boundary the junction diverges from the germline segment, which might be a read error. This chain joins TRBV2 and TRBJ1-1; D not certain. Per germline, CDR1 SNHLY and CDR2 FYNNEI. There are 13 residues in the CDR3. CDR3 residues: CVSSEGSNTEAFF. CDR3 in DNA: TGTGTTAGCAGTGAGGGCTCGAACACTGAAGCCTTCTTT.

The V gene is TRBV29-1, the J gene TRBJ2-5, with a possible D match to TRBD2 (5 bases). CDR3 length: 15 amino acids. The V end was cut by 2 bases, the J end by 5 bases, with 18 bases between. Looked up from germline, CDR1 is SQVTM and CDR2 is ANQGSEA. The CDR3 sequence: CSVESSAGSSETQYF. The CDR3 region has the DNA TGCAGCGTTGAATCCTCGGCGGGTAGCTCGGAGACCCAGTACTTC.

Points on this clonotype: An end of the junction does not agree with germline; a read error may underlie this. The chain combines TRBV12-3 or TRBV12-4 with TRBJ2-1, with 8 bases identical to TRBD1. The assigned J gene may be wrong: the sequence end matches TRBJ2-7 better. The CDR3 is made up of 16 amino acids. CDR3 region: CVSSPPGTGPYNEQYF. The CDR3 DNA sequence: TGTGTCAGCAGTCCACCCGGGACAGGCCCCTACAATGAGCAGTACTTC.

The chain uses TRBV18 and TRBJ1-6; D not certain. The CDR3 sequence is 16 residues long. In germline, CDR1 is KGHSH, CDR2 LQKENI. Trimming left V 3 bases short and J 6 bases short, with 15 bases between. The DNA for the CDR3 is TGTGCCAGCTCACCCCCCAGCCGGGGAAGTAATTCACCCCTCCACTTT. It is translated as CASSPPSRGSNSPLHF.

Regarding this clonotype: A read error may produce the germline difference seen at one junction end. The CDR3 coding sequence is TGTGCCAGCAGCGTAGCGGGAGCATGGGAGACCCAATACTTC. It translates to CASSVAGAWETQYF. The genes are TRBV5-4 and TRBJ2-5, with TRBD2 matching 9 bases. This CDR3 has 14 residues. CDR1 and CDR2 from the germline V gene are SGHNT and YYREEE (reference sequence).

The V gene is TRBV28, the J gene TRBJ2-3, with 10 positions matching TRBD2. The length of the CDR3 is 16 residues. Germline V CDR1 and CDR2: MDHEN, SYDVKM. The trim removed 11 bases at V and 3 bases at J, leaving 14 bases unmatched. CDR3 DNA: TGTGCCGGTACCCACATTAGCGGGAGGAAAACAGATACGCAGTATTTT. Protein: CAGTHISGRKTDTQYF.

On this clonotype itself: An end of the junction differs from the germline gene, which may be a read error. This rearrangement joins TRBV6-1 to TRBJ2-7; D might be TRBD2 (6 bases). The CDR3 runs 15 residues. CDR1 MNHNS and CDR2 SASEGT come from the germline V gene. This chain's CDR3 is CASSEENGSSYEQYF. The CDR3 DNA sequence: TGTGCCAGCAGTGAAGAGAACGGGAGCTCCTACGAGCAATACTTC.

Worth noting for this clonotype: Mismatch with germline at one junction end may stem from a read error. The chain combines TRBV29-1 with TRBJ2-2; D may be TRBD2 (5 bases). The CDR3 loop spans 13 amino acids. The V gene's germline CDR1 is SQVTM and CDR2 ANQGSEA. The CDR3 sequence: CSVAGSSTGELFF. CDR3 DNA: TGCAGCGTTGCCGGTTCGAGCACCGGGGAACTGTTTTTT.